The 18 T cell receptor beta chains below were found in one sample sequenced in a study of shared clonotypes between healthy human individuals. Profiling relied on immunoSEQ multiplex PCR, and the TCRdb table lists in-frame clones only, not all of them. Here the sample spans approximately 2.1 million clones, approximately 95% being singletons. Specimen: naive CD4+ T cells from PBMCs. The subset here: CD45RA+ positively selected. Source of these receptors: a young man in good health. Some clones in this sample may be carry-over from other donors' samples.

The chain employs TRBV6-6 and TRBJ2-2; 9 nucleotides match TRBD2. CDR3 length equals 16 residues. Unmatched junction bases numbered 6, after V lost 2 bases and J lost 5 bases. The germline V gene encodes CDR1 MNHNY and CDR2 SVGAGI (reference sequence). The CDR3 sequence: CASSYVGLAGTGELFF. In DNA, the CDR3 is TGTGCCAGCAGTTACGTTGGGCTAGCGGGAACCGGGGAGCTGTTTTTT.

The count of this clone is one. The genes are TRBV5-6 and TRBJ2-7, with D possibly matching TRBD2 (7 bases). CDR3 length: 15 residues. Deletions cut 4 bases from V and 2 bases from J, with 16 bases between. The germline CDR1 and CDR2 sequences are SGHDT and YYEEEE. The CDR3 sequence: CASSPLGGGPYEQYF. DNA for the CDR3: TGTGCCAGCAGCCCACTTGGCGGGGGCCCCTACGAGCAGTACTTC.

CDR3 region: CATSVDMNTEAFF. DNA of the CDR3: TGTGCCACCAGCGTCGACATGAACACTGAAGCTTTCTTT. The V and J genes are TRBV15 and TRBJ1-1; D not resolved. Trimming removed 5 bases at V and 0 bases at J, with 7 bases between. CDR1 and CDR2 (germline): LNHNV, YYDKDF (reference sequence). The CDR3 spans 13 residues.

This chain uses TRBV7-9 with TRBJ2-2, with D perhaps TRBD1 (5 bases). There are 16 residues in the CDR3. The germline V gene encodes CDR1 SEHNR and CDR2 FQNEAQ (reference sequence). Trimming removed 2 bases from V and 1 base from J, with 11 bases in between. CDR3 region: CASSLRQTVNTGELFF. CDR3 sequence (DNA): TGTGCCAGCAGCTTAAGACAGACTGTGAACACCGGGGAGCTGTTTTTT.

The rearrangement uses TRBV2 and TRBJ2-7; D not resolved. Germline CDR1 and CDR2: SNHLY and FYNNEI. The V gene lost 2 bases and the J gene lost 1 base, with 3 bases spanning the gap. This CDR3 has 12 amino acids. CDR3 loop: CASSEMSYEQYF. The CDR3 DNA reads as TGTGCCAGCAGTGAAATGTCCTACGAGCAGTACTTC.

The chain has TRBV5-1 and TRBJ1-1; a possible D gene is TRBD1 (6 bases). CDR3 length equals 16 residues. With 0 bases removed from V and 2 bases from J, the gap between germline ends came to 14 bases. Germline values: CDR1 SGHRS, CDR2 YFSETQ. The CDR3 here is CASSLAPGTTNTEAFF. The CDR3 DNA reads TGCGCCAGCAGCTTGGCACCCGGGACAACTAACACTGAAGCTTTCTTT.

This chain links TRBV2 with TRBJ2-7; 8 bases line up with TRBD1. With 5 bases clipped from V and 6 bases from J, the junction kept 9 bases outside the gene matches. Germline V gives CDR1 SNHLY, CDR2 FYNNEI. CDR3 length equals 14 residues. The CDR3, as DNA: TGTGCCAGCAGTTCTCGGGGCAGGGGGCTCGAGCAGTACTTC. This sequence encodes CASSSRGRGLEQYF.

Regarding this clone: Other DNA sequences of this sample code for an identical CDR3. V gene TRBV5-1 combines with J gene TRBJ2-7; 7 bases are a match to TRBD2. The trim removed 0 bases at V and 1 base at J, leaving 7 bases unmatched. Germline loops: CDR1 SGHRS, CDR2 YFSETQ. This CDR3 has 16 residues. The CDR3, as DNA: TGCGCCAGCAGCTTGGGGCTAGCGGCCTATTCCTACGAGCAGTACTTC. Translated: CASSLGLAAYSYEQYF.

This rearrangement joins TRBV4-2 to TRBJ2-5, with D perhaps TRBD1 (6 bases). The CDR3 spans 16 residues. V was cut by 0 bases and J by 2 bases, with 13 bases left in between. Germline CDR1 is LGHNA and CDR2 is YNFKEQ. CDR3 protein: CASSQDWAGVQETQYF. CDR3 DNA sequence: TGTGCCAGCAGCCAAGATTGGGCAGGGGTGCAAGAGACCCAGTACTTC.

Comments on this clone: The sample carries other DNA sequences with the same CDR3. This chain connects TRBV5-1 to TRBJ2-1; 10 bases fit TRBD2. CDR3 size: 15 residues. V trimming: 0 bases; J trimming: 7 bases; junction bases outside the gene matches: 4. The germline gives CDR1 SGHRS, CDR2 YFSETQ. The CDR3 DNA sequence: TGCGCCAGCAGCTTGGTGGCTAGCGGGAGTAATGAGCAGTTCTTC. Protein: CASSLVASGSNEQFF.

V and J are TRBV9 and TRBJ2-7; D ambiguous. The CDR3 has 15 residues. Between the trimmed V and J ends, which lost 1 base and 0 bases, there was a span of 11 bases. Germline assignment: CDR1 SGDLS and CDR2 YYNGEE. The CDR3: CASSVTQSTSYEQYF. In nucleotides, the CDR3 is TGTGCCAGCAGCGTAACGCAGAGTACCTCCTACGAGCAGTACTTC.

This clone was found once. The chain links TRBV28 to TRBJ1-5; unclear D gene. The ends were cut back, 6 bases at V and 0 bases at J, with 12 bases in the middle. The germline V gene has CDR1 MDHEN and CDR2 SYDVKM. The CDR3 has 15 residues. In DNA, the CDR3 is TGTGCCAGCAGGGCCCAAGAGTATAGCAATCAGCCCCAGCATTTT. Its translation is CASRAQEYSNQPQHF.

This sequence joins TRBV6-5 and TRBJ2-5; unclear D gene. The length of the CDR3 is 15 residues. The V end lost 6 bases, the J end lost 7 bases, and 21 bases lay between the germline ends. CDR1 and CDR2 from the germline V gene are MNHEY and SVGAGI. The DNA of the CDR3 is TGTGCCAGCAGGGCTAGTGGGTCCCCACCAGGGACCCAGTACTTC. Protein sequence: CASRASGSPPGTQYF.

The chain recombines TRBV7-2 with TRBJ1-3, with 11 bases lining up with TRBD1. Germline assignment: CDR1 SGHTA and CDR2 FQGNSA. The CDR3 extends over 16 amino acids. V was pared by 5 bases and J by 0 bases, with 3 bases of the junction left unmatched. CDR3 bases: TGTGCCAGCAGCGTTGGACAGGGGGCCTCTGGAAACACCATATATTTT. Amino acids: CASSVGQGASGNTIYF.

The chain links TRBV10-3 to TRBJ2-3; D ambiguous. With 3 bases removed from V and 1 base from J, the gap between germline ends came to 14 bases. This CDR3 has 16 residues. Germline V lookup: CDR1 ENHRY, CDR2 SYGVKD. CDR3 in DNA: TGTGCCATCAGTGAAGGCATCCGAGCCGGCACAGATACGCAGTATTTT. Its translation is CAISEGIRAGTDTQYF.

The chain recombines TRBV14 with TRBJ2-5; 8 nucleotides line up with TRBD1. The CDR3 runs 14 residues. J gave up 4 bases and V 3 bases, and 4 bases lay outside the gene matches. Germline values: CDR1 SGHDN, CDR2 FVKESK. The CDR3 nucleotides are TGTGCCAGCAGCCACGACAGGGGAAGAGAGACCCAGTACTTC. It translates to CASSHDRGRETQYF.

This clone was detected only once. The J gene is TRBJ1-1, the V gene TRBV19, with D possibly matching TRBD1 (5 bases). The CDR3 is 15 residues long. Trimming removed 3 bases from V and 5 bases from J, with 16 bases in between. The germline V gene encodes CDR1 LNHDA and CDR2 SQIVND (reference sequence). The CDR3 nucleotides read TGTGCCAGTAGTATCGGTGGGGGAGCTGGGACTGAAGCTTTCTTT. This encodes CASSIGGGAGTEAFF.

Concerning this clone itself: The sample carries other DNA sequences with the same CDR3. The gene calls are TRBV28 and TRBJ1-2; D is undetermined. The germline CDR1 and CDR2 sequences are MDHEN and SYDVKM. This CDR3 is built from 12 residues. V was cut by 5 bases and J by 3 bases, with 7 bases left in between. Written as DNA, the CDR3 is TGTGCCAGCAGTCGCGGCTACTATGGCTACACCTTC. Its translation: CASSRGYYGYTF.